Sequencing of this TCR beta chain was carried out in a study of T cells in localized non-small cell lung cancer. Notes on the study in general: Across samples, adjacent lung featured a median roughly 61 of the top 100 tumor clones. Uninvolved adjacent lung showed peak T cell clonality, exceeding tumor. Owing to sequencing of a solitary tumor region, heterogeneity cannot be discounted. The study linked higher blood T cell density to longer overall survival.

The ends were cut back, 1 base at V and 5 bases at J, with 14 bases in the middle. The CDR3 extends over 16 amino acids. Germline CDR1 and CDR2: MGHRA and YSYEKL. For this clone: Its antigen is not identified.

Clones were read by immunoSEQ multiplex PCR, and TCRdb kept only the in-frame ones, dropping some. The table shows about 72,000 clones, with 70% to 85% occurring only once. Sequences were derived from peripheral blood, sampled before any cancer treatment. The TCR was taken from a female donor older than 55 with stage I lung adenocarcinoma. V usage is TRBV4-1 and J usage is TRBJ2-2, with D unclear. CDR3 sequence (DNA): TGCGCCAGCAGCCAAGTATTCGGCAGCTTGACCGGGGAGCTGTTTTTT. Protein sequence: CASSQVFGSLTGELFF.